This entry is about one T cell receptor beta chain. Its antigen remains unidentified. Amplification of TCR beta CDR3 regions used RNA as the template. The HTBI primer set served for first-round RT-PCR of the TCR CDR3. From the multiplex PCR reads, TCRdb called clonotypes with MiXCR, one entry per CDR3 protein. Of fewer than 450,000 distinct CDR3 sequences listed, over 13% are singletons. This sample was included in a study of T cells in Graves' hyperthyroidism and ophthalmopathy. Researchers barred patients who had uncontrolled infection, other autoimmune disease, pregnancy or lactation. Diagnosis rested on symptoms, serum thyroxine and TRAb, thyroid ultrasound, and orbital computed tomography. CDR3 size: 13 residues. CDR1 is MNHNS and CDR2 is SASEGT in the germline V gene. V was trimmed by 6 bases and J by 6 bases, leaving 11 bases between them. General observations from the study: The model anticipated ophthalmopathy a median approximately 6.7 months pre-onset. Blood samples included most of the expanded thyroid clonotypes exceeding 0.001.

V and J are TRBV6-1 and TRBJ2-2; D is uncertain. Sequenced input: blood. The receptor comes from a man aged 50 to 60 with Graves' ophthalmopathy. The CDR3 is CASSVTMAGELFF. The CDR3 DNA follows: TGTGCCAGCAGCGTGACAATGGCCGGGGAGCTGTTTTTT.